These 4 T cell receptor beta chains came from one sample sequenced in a study of T cells after yellow fever vaccination. A single record per CDR3 protein comes from TCRdb applying MiXCR to the 5' RACE reads. The table has some 320,000 distinct CDR3 sequences, roughly 4.3% seen once. The specimen was PBMCs, collected 15 days after the yellow fever booster vaccination. The receptors stem from a man between 18 and 35 years old who received the YFV17D yellow fever vaccine.

This clonotype was seen a few times. The chain carries TRBV7-3 and TRBJ2-1; TRBD1 aligns across 9 bases. The germline V gene encodes CDR1 SGHTA and CDR2 FQGTGA. After removal of 1 base from V and 8 bases from J, the junction contained 9 bases not matched to a gene. This CDR3 has 16 amino acids. Here the CDR3 DNA reads TGTGCCAGCAGCTTAAGTTCGGGACAGGGAATATATGAGCAGTTCTTC. Translated: CASSLSSGQGIYEQFF. The full variable domain, completed using reference TRBV7-3 and TRBJ2-1, is GAGVSQTPSNKVTEKGKYVELRCDPISGHTALYWYRQSLGQGPEFLIYFQGTGAADDSGLPNDRFFAVRPEGSVSTLKIQRTERGDSAVYLCASSLSSGQGIYEQFFGPGTRLTVL.

The V gene is TRBV29-1, the J gene TRBJ2-3; maybe TRBD1 (5 bases). Germline lookup yields CDR1 SQVTM and CDR2 ANQGSEA. This CDR3 is built from 14 residues. V was clipped by 5 bases and J by 5 bases, with 17 bases between them. For the CDR3, the DNA is TGCAGCGTTAAGAACAGGACCCCCGGAGATACGCAGTATTTT. It encodes CSVKNRTPGDTQYF.

This clonotype was counted between two and nine times. The V and J genes are TRBV7-2 and TRBJ2-7; possible D gene TRBD2, 7 bases. The ends were cut back, 5 bases at V and 5 bases at J, with 16 bases in the middle. Per germline, CDR1 SGHTA and CDR2 FQGNSA. CDR3 size: 14 residues. The CDR3 sequence is CASSPGGGGNEQYF. CDR3 in DNA: TGTGCCAGCAGCCCCGGAGGGGGGGGCAACGAGCAGTACTTC.

V gene TRBV30 combines with J gene TRBJ1-1; D is unresolved. Germline CDR1 reads GTSNPN; CDR2 reads SVGIG (reference sequence). V was pared by 4 bases and J by 1 base, with 4 bases between. CDR3 length: 11 residues. The CDR3 loop reads CAWTRNTEAFF. The DNA for the CDR3 is TGTGCCTGGACTCGGAACACTGAAGCTTTCTTT.